Included here is one TCR beta chain sequence, with context. The specificity of this receptor is unknown. There are no base qualities to consult, and no much larger clone falls within one base. To separate naive from memory CD4+ T cells, cryopreserved PBMCs first underwent CD4 enrichment and then EasySep naive CD4+ T cell enrichment. Ficoll-Paque PLUS gradient centrifugation was used to isolate PBMCs from leukapheresis product or whole blood. PBMCs were either used fresh in the expansion assay or cryopreserved at -140 degrees C. The QIAamp Micro DNA Kit was used to extract genomic DNA from the CD4+ T cells. This specimen belongs to a study of CD4 T cells in relation to SARS-CoV-2 and coronaviruses (TCRdb year 2021). General notes on the study: A median age of about 39 years, with a range of about 21 to 80 years, was recorded for the full convalescent cohort of about a dozen patients. Patient-derived lymphoblastoid cell lines were used to map the HLA restriction of shared crossreactive spike epitopes. At the level of individual TCR clonotypes, the study evaluated whether memory CD4+ T cells crossreact between the spike proteins of SARS-CoV-2 and those of common cold coronaviruses. Among the roughly twelve convalescent patients, 8 males and 4 females were included, and two of the subjects were Hispanic. For other donors in the study, expansion assays were sequenced with a different, Illumina-based TCR-beta assay. Samples from three pre-COVID donors and the naive versus memory experiments were sequenced with the Adaptive Biotechnologies TCR-sequencing kit; other data were Illumina-based.

What the study reported, not specific to this receptor: No donor contributed both pre-pandemic and post-infection samples, which limited tracing the source of pre-existing responses. Crossreactive clones showed significantly weaker SARS-CoV-2-driven expansion than monoreactive clones, consistent with antigenic imprinting. About 60% of donors had memory CD4+ clonotypes that crossrecognized SARS-CoV-2 and at least one common cold coronavirus spike. Crossreactivity analysis was centred on spike protein, so crossreactivity against other viral proteins was not assessed. Naive versus memory sequencing indicated the assay detects memory recall responses rather than primary responses primed during culture. Small numbers of patients and of tested TCRs limited the study.

CDR1 and CDR2 are drawn from the germline V gene: SGDLS, YYNGEE. The CDR3 covers 12 residues, taking in both the cysteine and the phenylalanine. Only the CDR3 DNA stays, 36 bases, in frame from base 1. V was cut back by 6 bases and J by 3 bases, leaving a gap of 8 bases between them. Deep-resolution immunoSEQ TCR-beta sequencing was performed on DNA from uncultured naive and memory CD4+ T cells. In the paper's pipeline: During preprocessing, nonproductive sequences were removed, as were CDR3s that did not start with C, did not end with F or W, or were shorter than 7 amino acids. Cultured and uncultured naive and memory CD4+ repertoires were searched for previously identified spike- and CEF-reactive CDR3s. Pairwise Levenshtein distance, computed with the stringdist R package after three terminal residues were trimmed from each end, was used as the measure of CDR3 homology. Held by TCRdb, this immuneACCESS table contains in-frame sequences only and omits some clones. Under half of the omission traces to an unresolved V gene where checked; the cause of the rest is unknown. The V and J calls and the clone size are those of that table, but D and trimming were determined from the DNA. The sample table contains 30,000 to 45,000 clones; only one count was recorded for roughly 90% of them. Of the sample, approximately 8.8% falls within the top ten clones.

The V and J genes are TRBV9 and TRBJ2-3; no D segment can be confidently identified. The receptor's source is an adult with COVID-19. The specimen sequenced was memory CD4+ T cells from PBMCs. In light of the paper, this sample's cell subset or site label describes: memory (non-naive) CD4+ T cells. The DNA sequence reads TGTGCCAGCAATCCGGGTACAGATACGCAGTATTTT. Translated, this is CASNPGTDTQYF.